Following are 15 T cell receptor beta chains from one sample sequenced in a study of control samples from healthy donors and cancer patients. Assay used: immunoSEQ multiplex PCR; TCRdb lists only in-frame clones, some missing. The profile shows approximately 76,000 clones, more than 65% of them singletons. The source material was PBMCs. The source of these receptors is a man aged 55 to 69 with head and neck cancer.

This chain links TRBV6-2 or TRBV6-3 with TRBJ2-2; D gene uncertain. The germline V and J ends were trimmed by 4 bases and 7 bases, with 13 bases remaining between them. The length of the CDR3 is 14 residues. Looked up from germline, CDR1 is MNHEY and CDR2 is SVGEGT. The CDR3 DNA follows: TGTGCCAGCAGTTCGTCGGTTGGGCGCGGGGAGCTGTTTTTT. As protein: CASSSSVGRGELFF.

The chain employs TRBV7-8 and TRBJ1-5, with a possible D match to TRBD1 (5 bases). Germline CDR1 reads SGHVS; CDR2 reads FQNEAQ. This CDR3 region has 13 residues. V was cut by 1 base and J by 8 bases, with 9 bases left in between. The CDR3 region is CASSLVGGEPQHF. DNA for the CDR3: TGTGCCAGCAGCTTAGTAGGAGGGGAGCCCCAGCATTTT.

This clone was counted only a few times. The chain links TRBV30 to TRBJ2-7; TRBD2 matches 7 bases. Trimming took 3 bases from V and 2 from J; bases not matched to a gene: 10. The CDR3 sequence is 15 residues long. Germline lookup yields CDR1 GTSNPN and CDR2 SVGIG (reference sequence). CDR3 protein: CAWRGGSGRPYEQYF. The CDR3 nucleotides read TGTGCCTGGAGGGGGGGGAGCGGTAGGCCCTACGAGCAGTACTTC. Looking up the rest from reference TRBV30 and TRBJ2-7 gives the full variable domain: SQTIHQWPATLVQPVGSPLSLECTVEGTSNPNLYWYRQAAGRGLQLLFYSVGIGQISSEVPQNLSASRPQDRQFILSSKKLLLSDSGFYLCAWRGGSGRPYEQYFGPGTRLTVT.

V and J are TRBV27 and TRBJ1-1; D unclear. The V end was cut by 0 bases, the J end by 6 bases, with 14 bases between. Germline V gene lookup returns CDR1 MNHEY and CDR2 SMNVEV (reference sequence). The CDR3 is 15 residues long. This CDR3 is CASSLSEARASEAFF. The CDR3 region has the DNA TGTGCCAGCAGTTTATCTGAGGCGAGGGCCTCTGAAGCTTTCTTT.

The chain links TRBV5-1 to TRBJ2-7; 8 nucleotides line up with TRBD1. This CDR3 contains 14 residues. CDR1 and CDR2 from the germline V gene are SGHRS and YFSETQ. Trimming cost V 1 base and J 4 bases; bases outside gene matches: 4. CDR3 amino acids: CASSLFQGAYEQYF. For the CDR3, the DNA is TGCGCCAGCAGCTTGTTTCAGGGGGCGTACGAGCAGTACTTC.

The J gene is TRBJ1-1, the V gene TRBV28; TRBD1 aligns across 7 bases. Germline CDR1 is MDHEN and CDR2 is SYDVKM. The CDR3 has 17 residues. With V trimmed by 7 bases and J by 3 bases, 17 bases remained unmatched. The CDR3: CASTSRGQGVLDTEAFF. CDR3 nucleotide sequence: TGTGCCAGCACTTCAAGGGGGCAGGGGGTCTTGGACACTGAAGCTTTCTTT.

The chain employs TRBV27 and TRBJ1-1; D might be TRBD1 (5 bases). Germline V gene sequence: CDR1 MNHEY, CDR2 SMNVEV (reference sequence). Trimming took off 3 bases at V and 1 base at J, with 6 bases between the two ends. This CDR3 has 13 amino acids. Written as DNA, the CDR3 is TGTGCCAGCAGTTTGGGGCGGAACACTGAAGCTTTCTTT. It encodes CASSLGRNTEAFF.

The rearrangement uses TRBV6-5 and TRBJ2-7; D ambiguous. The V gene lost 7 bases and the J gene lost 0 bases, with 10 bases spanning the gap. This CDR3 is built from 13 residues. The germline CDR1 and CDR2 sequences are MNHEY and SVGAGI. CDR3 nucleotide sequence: TGTGCCAGCAAACTCGACTCCTCCTACGAGCAGTACTTC. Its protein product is CASKLDSSYEQYF.

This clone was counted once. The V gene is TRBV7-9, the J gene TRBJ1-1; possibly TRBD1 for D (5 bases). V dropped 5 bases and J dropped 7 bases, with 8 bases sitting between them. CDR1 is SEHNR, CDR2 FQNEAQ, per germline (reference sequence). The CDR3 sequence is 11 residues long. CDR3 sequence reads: CASSPDSEAFF. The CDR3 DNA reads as TGTGCCAGCAGCCCCGACAGTGAAGCTTTCTTT.

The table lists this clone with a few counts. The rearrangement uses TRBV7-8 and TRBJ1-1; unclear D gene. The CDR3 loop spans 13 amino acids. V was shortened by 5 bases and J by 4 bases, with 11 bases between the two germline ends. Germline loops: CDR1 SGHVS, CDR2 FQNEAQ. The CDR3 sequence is CASSPREGTEAFF. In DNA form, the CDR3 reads TGTGCCAGCAGCCCCCGAGAGGGCACTGAAGCTTTCTTT. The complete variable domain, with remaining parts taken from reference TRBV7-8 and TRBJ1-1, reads GAGVSQSPRYKVAKRGQDVALRCDPISGHVSLFWYQQALGQGPEFLTYFQNEAQLDKSGLPSDRFFAERPEGSVSTLKIQRTQQEDSAVYLCASSPREGTEAFFGQGTRLTVV.

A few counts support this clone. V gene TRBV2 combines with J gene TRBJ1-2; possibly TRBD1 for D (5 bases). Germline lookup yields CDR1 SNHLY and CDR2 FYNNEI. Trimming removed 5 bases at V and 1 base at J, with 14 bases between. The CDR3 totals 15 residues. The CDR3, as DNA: TGTGCCAGCAGTACATCGGGACGGATTAACTATGGCTACACCTTC. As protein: CASSTSGRINYGYTF.

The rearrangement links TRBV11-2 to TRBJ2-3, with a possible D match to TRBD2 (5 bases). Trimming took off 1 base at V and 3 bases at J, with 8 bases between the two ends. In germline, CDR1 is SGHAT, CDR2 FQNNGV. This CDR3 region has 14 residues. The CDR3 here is CASSLVPGTDTQYF. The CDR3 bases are TGTGCCAGCAGCTTAGTTCCGGGAACAGATACGCAGTATTTT.

The CDR3 loop is CASSAYSGTDTQYF. CDR3 coding DNA: TGTGCCAGCAGTGCCTATAGCGGGACAGATACGCAGTATTTT. This sequence joins TRBV2 and TRBJ2-3, with 7 bases that match TRBD2. Trimming took 4 bases from V and 3 from J; bases not matched to a gene: 4. The CDR3 contains 14 residues. CDR1 is SNHLY and CDR2 is FYNNEI in the germline V gene.

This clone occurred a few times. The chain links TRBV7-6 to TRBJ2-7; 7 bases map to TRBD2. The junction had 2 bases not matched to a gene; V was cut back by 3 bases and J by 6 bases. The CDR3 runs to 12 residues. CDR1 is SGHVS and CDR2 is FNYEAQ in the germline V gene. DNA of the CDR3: TGTGCCAGCAGCTTTTGGGGGGGCGAGCAGTACTTC. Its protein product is CASSFWGGEQYF.

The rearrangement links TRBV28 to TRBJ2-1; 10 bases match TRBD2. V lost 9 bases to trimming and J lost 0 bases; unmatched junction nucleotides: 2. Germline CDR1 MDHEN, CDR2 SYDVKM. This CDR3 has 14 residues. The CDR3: CASRLAGSYNEQFF. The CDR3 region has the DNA TGTGCCAGTAGACTAGCGGGCTCCTACAATGAGCAGTTCTTC.